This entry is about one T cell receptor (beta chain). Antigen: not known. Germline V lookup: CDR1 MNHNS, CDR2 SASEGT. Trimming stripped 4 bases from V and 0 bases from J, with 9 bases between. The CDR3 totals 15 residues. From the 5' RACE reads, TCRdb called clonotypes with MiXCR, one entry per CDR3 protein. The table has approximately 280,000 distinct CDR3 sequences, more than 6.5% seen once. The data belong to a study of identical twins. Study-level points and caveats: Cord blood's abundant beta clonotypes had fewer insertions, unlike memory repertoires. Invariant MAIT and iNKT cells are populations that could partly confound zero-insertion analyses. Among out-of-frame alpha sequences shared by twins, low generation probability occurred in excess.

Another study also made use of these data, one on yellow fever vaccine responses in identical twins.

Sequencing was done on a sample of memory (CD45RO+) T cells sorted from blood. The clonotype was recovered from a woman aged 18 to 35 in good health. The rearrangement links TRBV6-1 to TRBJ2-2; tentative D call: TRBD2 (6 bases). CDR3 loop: CASSAGDPNTGELFF. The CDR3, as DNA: TGTGCCAGCAGTGCGGGAGACCCGAACACCGGGGAGCTGTTTTTT.